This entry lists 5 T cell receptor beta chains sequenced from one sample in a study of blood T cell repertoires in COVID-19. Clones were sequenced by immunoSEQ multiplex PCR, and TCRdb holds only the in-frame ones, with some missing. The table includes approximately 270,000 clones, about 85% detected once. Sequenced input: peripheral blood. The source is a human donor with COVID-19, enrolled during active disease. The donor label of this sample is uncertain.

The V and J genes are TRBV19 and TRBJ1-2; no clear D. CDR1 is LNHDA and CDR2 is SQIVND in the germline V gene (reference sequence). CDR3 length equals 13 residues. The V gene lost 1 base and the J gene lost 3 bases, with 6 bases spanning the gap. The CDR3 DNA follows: TGTGCCAGTAGTATAGCGCGTGACTATGGCTACACCTTC. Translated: CASSIARDYGYTF. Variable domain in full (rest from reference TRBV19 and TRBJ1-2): DGGITQSPKYLFRKEGQNVTLSCEQNLNHDAMYWYRQDPGQGLRLIYYSQIVNDFQKGDIAEGYSVSREKKESFPLTVTSAQKNPTAFYLCASSIARDYGYTFGSGTRLTVV.

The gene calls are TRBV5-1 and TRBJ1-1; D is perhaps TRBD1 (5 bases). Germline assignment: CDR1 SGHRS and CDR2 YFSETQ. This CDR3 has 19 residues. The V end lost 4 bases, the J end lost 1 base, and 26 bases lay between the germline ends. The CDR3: CASSPNPSITGTENTEAFF. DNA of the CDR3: TGCGCCAGCAGCCCTAACCCTAGCATTACCGGGACTGAGAACACTGAAGCTTTCTTT.

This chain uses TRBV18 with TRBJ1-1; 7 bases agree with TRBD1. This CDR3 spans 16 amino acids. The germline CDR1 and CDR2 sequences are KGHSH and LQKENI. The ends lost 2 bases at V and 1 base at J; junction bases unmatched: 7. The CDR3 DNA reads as TGTGCCAGCTCACCAGCGACGAGGGGGCAGAACACTGAAGCTTTCTTT. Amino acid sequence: CASSPATRGQNTEAFF.

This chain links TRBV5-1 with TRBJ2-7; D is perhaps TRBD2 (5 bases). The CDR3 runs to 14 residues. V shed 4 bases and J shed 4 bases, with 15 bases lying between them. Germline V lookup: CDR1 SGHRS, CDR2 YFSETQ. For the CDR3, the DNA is TGCGCCAGCAGCCCCGGACTTCGAGCTTACGAGCAGTACTTC. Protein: CASSPGLRAYEQYF.

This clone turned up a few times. The CDR3 bases are TGTGCCAGCAGGACGGGCCCGGGGGGAGGCTATGGCTACACCTTC. It codes for CASRTGPGGGYGYTF. The V and J genes are TRBV6-4 and TRBJ1-2, with D maybe TRBD1 (5 bases). The CDR3 length is 15 residues. Between the trimmed V and J ends, which lost 6 bases and 4 bases, there was a span of 18 bases. Germline V CDR1 and CDR2: MRHNA, SNTAGT.